This T cell receptor beta chain stems from a study of identical twins. Study findings and constraints: Beta clonotypes that were abundant in cord blood contained fewer insertions, a pattern absent from memory repertoires. Zero-insertion analyses were open to partial confounding by invariant MAIT and iNKT cells.

A remark on this clonotype: Its target is not known. One junction end does not reproduce the germline sequence, and a read error may be involved.

This CDR3 has 16 amino acids. From germline, CDR1 is SGHTA and CDR2 FQGTGA. Each donor was a healthy Caucasian. Unique molecular identifiers were present on the cDNA, which also gained a universal primer site by template switching. TCRdb re-analysed the 5' RACE reads in MiXCR, keeping a single row per CDR3 protein. Here the sample spans 400,000 to 500,000 distinct CDR3 sequences, about 13% being singletons. Separately, the same data were catalogued under a study of yellow fever vaccine responses in identical twins.

Source material: CD4+ T cells sorted from blood. This receptor was taken from a woman under 30 in good health. The chain combines TRBV7-3 with TRBJ2-1, with TRBD2 matching over 9 bases. The CDR3 sequence: CASSLSGGASHNEQFF. The CDR3 DNA sequence: TGTGCCAGCAGCTTAAGCGGGGGGGCCTCCCACAATGAGCAGTTCTTC.